This is a list of T cell receptor beta chains from one sample in a study of cytomegalovirus exposure and HLA in healthy donors. Clones were sequenced by immunoSEQ multiplex PCR, and TCRdb holds only the in-frame ones, with some missing. The sample lists 130,000 or so clones; approximately 80% were seen once. Sequencing was done on a sample of PBMCs. The source of these receptors is a woman between 18 and 29 years old in good health and CMV-seropositive. Both conserved end residues are part of each CDR3. The D gene is left open where the match is weak. Expanded clones get a size class; other rows say once, few or many, or leave the size out.

clone_size d_call j_call v_call cdr3_aa cdr3_nt
NA NA TRBJ2-1 TRBV19 CASSIDRYNEQFF TGTGCCAGTAGTATAGATCGCTACAATGAGCAGTTCTTC
NA TRBD2 TRBJ2-7 TRBV5-1 CASSLMSGATYEQYF TGCGCCAGCAGCCTAATGAGCGGGGCCACCTACGAGCAGTACTTC
NA TRBD1 TRBJ1-6 TRBV4-1 CASSQGQGNNSPLHF TGCGCCAGCAGCCAGGGACAGGGGAATAATTCACCCCTCCACTTT
NA NA TRBJ2-3 TRBV9 CASSVEGVTDTQYF TGTGCCAGCAGCGTAGAGGGGGTCACAGATACGCAGTATTTT
NA NA TRBJ1-3 TRBV9 CASSVAPGTGNTIYF TGTGCCAGCAGCGTAGCTCCGGGTACTGGAAACACCATATATTTT
NA NA TRBJ2-7 TRBV4-1 CASALRQDSYEQYF TGCGCCAGCGCCCTTCGACAGGACTCCTACGAGCAGTACTTC
NA NA TRBJ2-7 TRBV4-1 CASSQDGGTGYEQYF TGCGCCAGCAGCCAAGATGGGGGAACAGGGTACGAGCAGTACTTC
NA TRBD1 TRBJ2-7 TRBV7-9 CSSSPGTGELEQYF TGTTCCAGCAGCCCAGGGACAGGGGAGCTGGAGCAGTACTTC
few TRBD1 TRBJ1-5 TRBV5-5 CASSLQGGGNQPQHF TGTGCCAGCAGTCTACAGGGGGGAGGCAATCAGCCCCAGCATTTT
NA NA TRBJ2-5 TRBV21-1 CASSKSGGGWYQETQYF TGTGCCAGCAGCAAATCTGGCGGGGGCTGGTACCAAGAGACCCAGTACTTC
once NA TRBJ2-3 TRBV29-1 CSVETGGTDTQYF TGCAGCGTTGAAACCGGGGGCACAGATACGCAGTATTTT
NA TRBD2 TRBJ2-1 TRBV2 CASTAFNLAGGQGEQFF TGTGCCAGCACCGCCTTTAATCTAGCGGGGGGGCAGGGTGAGCAGTTCTTC
NA NA TRBJ1-2 TRBV10-3 CAISGERDGYTF TGTGCCATCAGTGGAGAGAGAGATGGCTACACCTTC
NA NA TRBJ2-2 TRBV19 CASADREDGTGELFF TGTGCCAGTGCCGACAGGGAGGATGGCACCGGGGAGCTGTTTTTT
NA NA TRBJ2-7 TRBV28 CASRVTSSYEQYF TGTGCCAGCAGGGTGACAAGCTCCTACGAGCAGTACTTC
once NA TRBJ2-2 TRBV5-4 CASSQNTGELFF TGTGCCAGCAGCCAGAACACCGGGGAGCTGTTTTTT
NA TRBD1 TRBJ2-1 TRBV6-1 CAGSGTGGNEQFF TGTGCCGGCTCGGGGACAGGGGGCAATGAGCAGTTCTTC
NA TRBD2 TRBJ2-2 TRBV7-7 CASSLTSGGRNTGELFF TGTGCCAGCAGCTTGACTAGCGGGGGGCGGAACACCGGGGAGCTGTTTTTT
NA NA TRBJ2-3 TRBV7-3 CASSLTEGITDTQYF TGTGCCAGCAGCTTAACGGAGGGGATCACAGATACGCAGTATTTT
NA NA TRBJ1-4 TRBV29-1 CSVVVRQSINEKLFF TGCAGCGTTGTCGTCAGACAGTCAATTAATGAAAAACTGTTTTTT
NA TRBD2 TRBJ2-2 TRBV7-2 CASSFVTSGGAGELFF TGTGCCAGCAGCTTCGTGACTAGCGGGGGGGCCGGGGAGCTGTTTTTT
NA TRBD1 TRBJ1-4 TRBV11-1 CASATGQGSANEKLFF TGTGCCAGCGCGACGGGACAGGGCTCAGCTAATGAAAAACTGTTTTTT
NA NA TRBJ1-2 TRBV10-3 CAISDPSVPDYGYTF TGTGCCATCAGTGACCCATCGGTTCCGGACTATGGCTACACCTTC
NA NA TRBJ1-1 TRBV18 CASRGSSNTEAFF TGTGCCAGCCGCGGGTCCTCGAACACTGAAGCTTTCTTT
NA TRBD2 TRBJ2-1 TRBV6-5 CASSRSGGALDEQFF TGTGCCAGCAGTCGCAGCGGGGGGGCCTTGGATGAGCAGTTCTTC
NA NA TRBJ1-2 TRBV14 CASSQSQVDGYTF TGTGCCAGCAGCCAATCCCAGGTGGATGGCTACACCTTC
few NA TRBJ2-7 TRBV7-9 CSSSLGGTEQYF TGTTCCAGCAGCTTAGGCGGAACCGAGCAGTACTTC
once NA TRBJ1-3 TRBV5-1 CASSLGADDTIYF TGCGCCAGCAGCTTGGGAGCGGATGACACCATATATTTT
NA TRBD1 TRBJ2-7 TRBV6-1 CASSEEGAGPYEQYF TGTGCCAGCAGTGAAGAGGGGGCAGGACCATACGAGCAGTACTTC
NA NA TRBJ1-5 TRBV25-1 CASSFSHSNQPQHF TGTGCCAGCAGTTTTTCCCATAGCAATCAGCCCCAGCATTTT
NA NA TRBJ2-3 TRBV10-3 CAISGNRSTDTQYF TGTGCCATCAGTGGCAACAGAAGCACAGATACGCAGTATTTT
NA TRBD2 TRBJ2-7 TRBV28 CASSFRLAGDEQYF TGTGCCAGCAGTTTCAGACTAGCTGGCGACGAGCAGTACTTC
NA NA TRBJ2-1 TRBV10-1 CASSDQGGNEQFF TGCGCCAGCAGTGATCAGGGGGGAAATGAGCAGTTCTTC
few NA TRBJ2-3 TRBV19 CASSIENTQYF TGTGCCAGTAGTATCGAGAATACGCAGTATTTT
NA NA TRBJ1-1 TRBV7-3 CASSLSGAGDEAFF TGTGCCAGCAGCTTGTCTGGGGCGGGGGATGAAGCTTTCTTT
NA TRBD1 TRBJ2-5 TRBV6-5 CASRPQGQGGETQYF TGTGCCAGCAGACCCCAGGGACAGGGGGGCGAGACCCAGTACTTC
NA TRBD1 TRBJ2-7 TRBV7-6 CASSSTGTGGLQYF TGTGCCAGCAGCTCGACCGGGACAGGGGGTTTGCAGTACTTC
NA NA TRBJ2-7 TRBV6-5 CASSYSDGNYEQYF TGTGCCAGCAGTTACTCGGACGGGAACTACGAGCAGTACTTC
NA NA TRBJ2-5 TRBV27 CASSISRTAQETQYF TGTGCCAGCAGTATCTCAAGGACAGCTCAAGAGACCCAGTACTTC
NA TRBD1 TRBJ2-5 TRBV7-8 CASSFRDSLPETQYF TGTGCCAGCAGCTTCCGGGACAGCCTACCAGAGACCCAGTACTTC
NA TRBD2 TRBJ2-7 TRBV27 CASSLAGRLGEQYF TGTGCCAGCAGCTTAGCGGGGAGGCTGGGCGAGCAGTACTTC
few NA TRBJ2-2 TRBV25-1 CASSDLGSRNTGELFF TGTGCCAGCAGTGACTTGGGCAGCCGGAACACCGGGGAGCTGTTTTTT
NA NA TRBJ2-7 TRBV18 CASSYSRGAEQYF TGTGCCAGCTCTTACAGCAGGGGGGCCGAGCAGTACTTC
few NA TRBJ1-5 TRBV5-1 CASSLTGLQPQHF TGCGCCAGCAGCTTGACAGGGCTTCAGCCCCAGCATTTT
NA TRBD2 TRBJ2-1 TRBV7-3 CASSWAGGAYNEQFF TGTGCCAGCAGCTGGGCGGGGGGGGCCTACAATGAGCAGTTCTTC
few TRBD2 TRBJ2-3 TRBV10-2 CASRLWTSGGAADTQYF TGCGCCAGCAGACTATGGACTAGCGGGGGGGCCGCAGATACGCAGTATTTT
NA NA TRBJ2-5 TRBV19 CASTTSGTQYF TGTGCCAGTACTACTAGTGGGACCCAGTACTTC
NA TRBD1 TRBJ1-6 TRBV7-9 CASSQGQGLTPLHF TGTGCCAGCAGCCAAGGACAGGGTCTGACACCCCTCCACTTT
NA NA TRBJ2-3 TRBV2 CASSETSRMPDTQYF TGTGCCAGCAGTGAAACTAGCCGGATGCCAGATACGCAGTATTTT
NA TRBD2 TRBJ2-1 TRBV11-2 CASSPGSGGTYNEQFF TGTGCCAGCAGCCCGGGGAGCGGGGGAACCTACAATGAGCAGTTCTTC
NA TRBD1 TRBJ1-1 TRBV7-9 CASSPSALQGAFF TGTGCCAGCAGCCCTTCAGCGTTACAGGGGGCTTTCTTT
NA NA TRBJ2-6 TRBV2 CASKVPGVPSGANVLTF TGTGCCAGCAAGGTCCCAGGGGTCCCCTCTGGGGCCAACGTCCTGACTTTC
NA NA TRBJ2-4 TRBV4-2 CASSQDVRTPGGENIQYF TGTGCCAGCAGCCAAGATGTCCGGACTCCAGGTGGGGAAAACATTCAGTACTTC